Listed below are T cell receptor beta chains from one sample, sequenced in a study of cytomegalovirus exposure and HLA in healthy donors. Assay used: immunoSEQ multiplex PCR; TCRdb lists only in-frame clones, some missing. The repertoire consists of approximately 100,000 clones, with 77% occurring once and the leading ten covering about a tenth. The sequencing input was PBMCs. Receptor source: a man aged 35 to 55 in good health and CMV-seropositive. CDR3s include the opening cysteine and the closing phenylalanine or tryptophan. The order of the fields is D gene, V gene, J gene, clone size, CDR3 DNA, CDR3 protein. The D gene is left open where the match is weak. Expanded clones are given a class, and other clones once, few, many or no size at all.

>.|TRBV7-8|TRBJ1-3|few
TGTGCCAGCAGCTTATACCACGGCTCTGGAAACACCATATATTTT
CASSLYHGSGNTIYF
>TRBD1|TRBV11-2|TRBJ1-1|.
TGTGCCAGCAGCCGCCGGGACAGGGGGATGTGGACTGAAGCTTTCTTT
CASSRRDRGMWTEAFF
>TRBD2|TRBV18|TRBJ2-4|few
TGTGCCAGCGGCGCGGGGGTATTAAACATTCAGTACTTC
CASGAGVLNIQYF
>.|TRBV7-9|TRBJ2-3|.
TGTGCCAGCAGCTTAAATCGGGATACGCAGTATTTT
CASSLNRDTQYF
>.|TRBV7-2|TRBJ2-7|.
TGTGCCAGCAGCTTAGATCACTACGAGCAGTACTTC
CASSLDHYEQYF
>.|TRBV28|TRBJ1-4|once
TGTGCCAGCAGGGTCTGGGCGCGAAATGAAAAACTGTTTTTT
CASRVWARNEKLFF
>.|TRBV11-2|TRBJ2-1|medium-sized
TGTGCCAGCAGCCGATGGAGCAATGAGCAGTTCTTC
CASSRWSNEQFF
>.|TRBV19|TRBJ2-3|.
TGTGCCAGTAAGCCTAGCGACATTACTAGCACAGATACGCAGTATTTT
CASKPSDITSTDTQYF
>TRBD2|TRBV30|TRBJ2-6|.
TGTGCCTGGAGTGCAGCGGGGGGGCCTTCTGGGGCCAACGTCCTGACTTTC
CAWSAAGGPSGANVLTF
>.|TRBV4-2|TRBJ2-5|.
TGTGCCAGCAGCCAAGATCCGGGCAGGGGGACTAGAGAGACCCAGTACTTC
CASSQDPGRGTRETQYF
>.|TRBV28|TRBJ2-7|.
TGTGCCAGCAGTGGTAGTGTAGGGAGGTCCTACGAGCAGTACTTC
CASSGSVGRSYEQYF
>TRBD1|TRBV6-5|TRBJ1-2|.
TGTGCCAGCAGTAGGGACAGAAACTATGGCTACACCTTC
CASSRDRNYGYTF
>.|TRBV5-8|TRBJ2-5|.
TGTGCCAGCAGGCCACCGGGAGCCCAAGAGACCCAGTACTTC
CASRPPGAQETQYF
>.|TRBV7-2|TRBJ2-1|.
TGTGCCAGCAGCCCCCCAGGGACTGCCGGGTACAATGAGCAGTTCTTC
CASSPPGTAGYNEQFF
>.|TRBV5-1|TRBJ2-7|.
TGCGCCAGCAGCTTAGCAGGGAGGTCTATCGAGCAGTACTTC
CASSLAGRSIEQYF
>TRBD2|TRBV6-1|TRBJ2-3|.
TGTGCCAGCGGATCACCGGGGGGGTCCATCCGACTGCAGTATTTT
CASGSPGGSIRLQYF
>.|TRBV28|TRBJ1-5|.
TGTGCCAGCAGTTTAGCAGGGGCCAGCAATCAGCCCCAGCATTTT
CASSLAGASNQPQHF
>.|TRBV6-6|TRBJ2-5|.
TGTGCCAGCAACAAGGCGGGACAGAAGGAGACCCAGTACTTC
CASNKAGQKETQYF
>.|TRBV19|TRBJ2-7|.
TGTGCCAGTAGTACCCAGACCTACGAGCAGTACTTC
CASSTQTYEQYF
>.|TRBV6-1|TRBJ1-5|.
TGTGCCAGTTTTCAGCGTTATAGCAATCAGCCCCAGCATTTT
CASFQRYSNQPQHF
>.|TRBV5-1|TRBJ2-3|.
TGCGCCAGCAGCCCGTTAGCAAGGCAGAGCACAGATACGCAGTATTTT
CASSPLARQSTDTQYF
>TRBD1|TRBV6-1|TRBJ1-2|.
TGTGCCAGCAGAGGGACAGGGTATGGCTACACCTTC
CASRGTGYGYTF
>TRBD1|TRBV5-1|TRBJ1-5|.
TGCGCCAGCAGCCCCGGACAGGGCCGAAGGCAGCCCCAGCATTTT
CASSPGQGRRQPQHF
>TRBD2|TRBV4-3|TRBJ2-5|.
TGCGCCAGCAGCCAAGATATCGCGGGGGGGTTTCAAGAGACCCAGTACTTC
CASSQDIAGGFQETQYF
>.|TRBV7-9|TRBJ2-2|.
TGTGCCAGCAGCTTAACTCGGGATTCCGGGGAGCTGTTTTTT
CASSLTRDSGELFF
>.|TRBV5-1|TRBJ1-2|.
TGCGCCAGCAGCTTGGCGACAGGTATTAATGGCTACACCTTC
CASSLATGINGYTF